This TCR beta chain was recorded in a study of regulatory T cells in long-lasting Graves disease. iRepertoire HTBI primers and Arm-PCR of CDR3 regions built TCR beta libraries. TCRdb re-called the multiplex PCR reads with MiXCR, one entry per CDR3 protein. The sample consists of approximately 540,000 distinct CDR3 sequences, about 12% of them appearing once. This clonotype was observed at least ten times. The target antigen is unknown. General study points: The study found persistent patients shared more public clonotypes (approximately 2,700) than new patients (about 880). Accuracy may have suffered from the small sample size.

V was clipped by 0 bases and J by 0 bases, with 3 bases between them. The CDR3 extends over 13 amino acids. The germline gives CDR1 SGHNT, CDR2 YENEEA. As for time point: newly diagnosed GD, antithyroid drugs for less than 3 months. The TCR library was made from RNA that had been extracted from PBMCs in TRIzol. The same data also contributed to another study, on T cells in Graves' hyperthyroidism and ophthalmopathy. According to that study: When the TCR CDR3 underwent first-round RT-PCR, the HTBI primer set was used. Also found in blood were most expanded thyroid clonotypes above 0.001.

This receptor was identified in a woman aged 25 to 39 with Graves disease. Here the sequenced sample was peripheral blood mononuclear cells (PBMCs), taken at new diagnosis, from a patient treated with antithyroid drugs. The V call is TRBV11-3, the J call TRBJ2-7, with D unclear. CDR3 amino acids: CASSLELSYEQYF. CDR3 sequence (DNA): TGTGCCAGCAGCTTAGAACTCTCCTACGAGCAGTACTTC.